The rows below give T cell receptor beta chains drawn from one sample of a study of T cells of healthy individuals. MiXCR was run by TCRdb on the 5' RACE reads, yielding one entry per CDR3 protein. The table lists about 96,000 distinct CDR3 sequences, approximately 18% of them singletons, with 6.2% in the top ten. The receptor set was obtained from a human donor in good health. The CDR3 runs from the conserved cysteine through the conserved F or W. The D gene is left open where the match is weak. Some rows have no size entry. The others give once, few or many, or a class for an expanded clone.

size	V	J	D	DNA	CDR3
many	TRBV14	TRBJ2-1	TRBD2	TGTGCCAGCAGCCTAGCGGGGTCTATGCGGAATGAGCAGTTCTTC	CASSLAGSMRNEQFF
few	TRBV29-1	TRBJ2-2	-	TGCAGCGTTGCGGGCGGTGGGGAGCTGTTTTTT	CSVAGGGELFF
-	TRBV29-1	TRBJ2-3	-	TGCAGCGTTGATGGGGGGCGCCTAGATACGCAGTATTTT	CSVDGGRLDTQYF
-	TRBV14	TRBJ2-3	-	TGTGCCAGCAGCCGTGGACGCGCAGATACGCAGTATTTT	CASSRGRADTQYF
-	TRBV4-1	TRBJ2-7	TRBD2	TGCGCCAGCAGCCAAGGGGGACTAGCGGGAGATCGGGAGCAGTACTTC	CASSQGGLAGDREQYF
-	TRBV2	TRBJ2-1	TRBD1	TGTGCCAGCACTTCAGGGGGCAATGAGCAGTTCTTC	CASTSGGNEQFF
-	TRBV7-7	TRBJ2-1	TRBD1	TGTGCCAGCAGCAGAGACAGGGCGAATGAGCAGTTCTTC	CASSRDRANEQFF
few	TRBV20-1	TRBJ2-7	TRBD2	TGCAGTGCTAGTAGGCTAGCGGGGGGGCCCTACGAGCAGTACTTC	CSASRLAGGPYEQYF
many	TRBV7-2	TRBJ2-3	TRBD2	TGTGCCAGCAGCTTTCTCCCGGCTAGCGGGCGATCGGATACGCAGTATTTT	CASSFLPASGRSDTQYF
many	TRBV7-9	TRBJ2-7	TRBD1	TGTGCCAGCAGCTTTGGGACAGGGGTGACCTACGAGCAGTACTTC	CASSFGTGVTYEQYF
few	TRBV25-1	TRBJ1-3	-	TGTGCCAGCAGTGAATCAGGGTACTCTGGAAACACCATATATTTT	CASSESGYSGNTIYF
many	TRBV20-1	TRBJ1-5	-	TGCAGTGGGGGCCGGGGAGGCAATCAGCCCCAGCATTTT	CSGGRGGNQPQHF
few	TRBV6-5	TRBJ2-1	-	TGTGCCAGCAGTTCCCCGGTCCAAAATGAGCAGTTCTTC	CASSSPVQNEQFF
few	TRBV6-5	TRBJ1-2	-	TGTGCCAGCAGTGACGGGGTCTGGGGCTACACCTTC	CASSDGVWGYTF
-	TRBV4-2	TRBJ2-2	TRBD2	TGTGCCAGCAGCCAACTAGGCGGGAGTCTGACCGGGGAGCTGTTTTTT	CASSQLGGSLTGELFF
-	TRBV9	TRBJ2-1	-	TGTGCCAGCAGCGTAGGGTCGCAGGGTAACAATGAGCAGTTCTTC	CASSVGSQGNNEQFF
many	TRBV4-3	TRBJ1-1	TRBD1	TGCGCCAGCAGCCGATCCACCACGGGACAGCACACTGAAGCTTTCTTT	CASSRSTTGQHTEAFF
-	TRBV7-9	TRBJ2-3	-	TGTGCCAGCAGCTCGAAAGGGGCAAGAGATACGCAGTATTTT	CASSSKGARDTQYF
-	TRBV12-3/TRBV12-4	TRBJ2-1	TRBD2	TGTGCCAGCAGACGGACTAGCGGCACCCCCGGGGGAAATGAGCAGTTCTTC	CASRRTSGTPGGNEQFF
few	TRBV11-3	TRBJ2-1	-	TGTGCCAGCAGCTTAGTCCAGGGTGAGCAGTTCTTC	CASSLVQGEQFF
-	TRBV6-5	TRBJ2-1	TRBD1	TGTGCCAGCAGTCCCTCGGGACAGTCCTACAATGAGCAGTTCTTC	CASSPSGQSYNEQFF
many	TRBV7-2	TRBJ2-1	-	TGTGCCAGCAGCTTAGCGGTTGAGCAGTTCTTC	CASSLAVEQFF
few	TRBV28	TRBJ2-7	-	TGTGCCACAACCCCAGGAGGACAGCACCTCTACGAGCAGTACTTC	CATTPGGQHLYEQYF
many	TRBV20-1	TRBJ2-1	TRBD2	TGCAGTGCTAGGGTTTGGGGGGGAGGGTTTGGAAATGAGCAGTTCTTC	CSARVWGGGFGNEQFF
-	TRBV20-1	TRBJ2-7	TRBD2	TGCAGTGCTAGAGTAGCGGGGCCATCCGAGCAGTACTTC	CSARVAGPSEQYF
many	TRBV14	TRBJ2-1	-	TGTGCCAGCAGCCACGACAGCTACAATGAGCAGTTCTTC	CASSHDSYNEQFF
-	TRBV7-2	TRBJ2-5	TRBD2	TGTGCCAGCAGCTTACTCGGCCTAGCGGGAGAGAGCCACTTCCAAGAGACCCAGTACTTC	CASSLLGLAGESHFQETQYF
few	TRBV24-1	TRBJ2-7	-	TGTGCCACCAGTGATACAAGAGGCTACGAGCAGTACTTC	CATSDTRGYEQYF
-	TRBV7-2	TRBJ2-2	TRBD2	TGTGCCAGCAGCTGGACTAGCGGGAGAAGTACCGGGGAGCTGTTTTTT	CASSWTSGRSTGELFF
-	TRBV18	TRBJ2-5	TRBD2	TGTGCCAGCTCTCCGACTAGCGAGGAAGAGACCCAGTACTTC	CASSPTSEEETQYF
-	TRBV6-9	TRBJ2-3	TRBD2	TGTGCCAGCAGTCCCTGGGCGCTAGCGGGGGGGAGATGTGAGGCAGATACGCAGTATTTT	CASSPWALAGGRCEADTQYF
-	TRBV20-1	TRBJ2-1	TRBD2	TGCAGTGCTAGAGTTGTAGCTAGCGGGAGAAATGAGCAGTTCTTC	CSARVVASGRNEQFF
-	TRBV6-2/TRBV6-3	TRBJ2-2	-	TGTGCCAGCAGTTACTCGACTCTGAACACCGGGGAGCTGTTTTTT	CASSYSTLNTGELFF
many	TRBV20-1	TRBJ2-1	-	TGCAGTGCTAGCGGGGGCTCCTACAATGAGCAGTTCTTC	CSASGGSYNEQFF
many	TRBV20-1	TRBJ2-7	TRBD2	TGCAGTGCTCAGGGACTAGCGGGGGCCACACCCTACGAGCAGTACTTC	CSAQGLAGATPYEQYF
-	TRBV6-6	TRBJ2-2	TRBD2	TGTGCCAGCAGTTACTCGACGGCTAGCGGGGCCGAGAACACCGGGGAGCTGTTTTTT	CASSYSTASGAENTGELFF
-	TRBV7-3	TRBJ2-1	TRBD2	TGTGCCAGCAGCCCAAGACTAGCTGTAATCGATGAGCAGTTCTTC	CASSPRLAVIDEQFF
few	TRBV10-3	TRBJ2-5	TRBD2	TGTGCCATCAGTCTAGCGGGGGGCATCGAGACCCAGTACTTC	CAISLAGGIETQYF
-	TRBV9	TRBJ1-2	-	TGTGCCAGCAGCCCGAGTGGCGGCACCTACTATGGCTACACCTTC	CASSPSGGTYYGYTF
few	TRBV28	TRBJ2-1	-	TGTGCCAGCAGTTTATCAGGGGACCTCCGGGGTGAGCAGTTCTTC	CASSLSGDLRGEQFF